This T cell receptor beta chain was captured by sequencing in a study of T cells in women clearing cervical HPV infection. Clones were read by immunoSEQ multiplex PCR, and TCRdb kept only the in-frame ones, dropping some. The sample table sets out about 39,000 clones. The V gene lost 5 bases and the J gene lost 4 bases, with 11 bases spanning the gap. The CDR3 length is 13 residues. For this clone: The DNA ends 3 residues before the CDR3 does, and the rest of the CDR3 is filled in from the germline J gene.

The sequenced sample was blood buffy coat. This chain joins TRBV12-3 or TRBV12-4 and TRBJ2-5; possible D gene TRBD1, 5 bases. The receptor comes from a woman between 18 and 70 years old with a cervical HPV16 infection that either progressed to CIN3+ or cleared (not recorded which). The CDR3 sequence: CASSPGSGETQYF. CDR3 bases read: TGTGCCAGCAGTCCAGGGTCTGGAGAGACC.